This record covers a single T cell receptor (beta chain). This CDR3 contains 13 residues. CDR1 and CDR2 from the germline V gene are SGHNT and YYREEE (reference sequence). V lost 0 bases and J 3 bases, leaving 6 bases between the germline ends. The sample originates from a study of blood T cell repertoires in COVID-19. Those who participated ranged in age from 18 to 89 years and resided in approximately 26 US areas. Methods used by the authors: Amplifying reference gene primers gave estimates of nucleated cell counts. TCRdb's copy holds only in-frame clones and misses some; the assay was immunoSEQ multiplex PCR. V, J and clone size are taken as reported in that table, and D and trimming were inferred from the DNA itself. Of 490,000 or so clones in the sample, approximately 88% were seen once.

Sequences were obtained from PBMCs or T cells enriched from blood (not recorded which). The V call is TRBV5-4, the J call TRBJ2-5; no reliable D call. This receptor was taken from a woman aged 35 to 49 who had recovered from COVID-19. Here the CDR3 DNA reads TGTGCCAGCAGCTTGGCAGACAAAGAGACCCAGTACTTC. Protein: CASSLADKETQYF.